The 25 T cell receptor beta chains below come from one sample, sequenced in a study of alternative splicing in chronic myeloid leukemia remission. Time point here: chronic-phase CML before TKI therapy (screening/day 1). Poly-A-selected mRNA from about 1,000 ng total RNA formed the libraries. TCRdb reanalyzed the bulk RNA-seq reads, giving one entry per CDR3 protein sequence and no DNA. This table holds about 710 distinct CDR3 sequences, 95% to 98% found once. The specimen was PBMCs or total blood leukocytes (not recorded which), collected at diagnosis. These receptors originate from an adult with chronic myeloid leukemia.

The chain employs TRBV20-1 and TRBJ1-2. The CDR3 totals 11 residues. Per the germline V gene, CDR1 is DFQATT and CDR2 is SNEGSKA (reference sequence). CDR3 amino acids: CSASSLYGYTF.

CDR3 sequence: CASSPGGFESGELFF. The chain couples TRBV18 to TRBJ2-2; TCRdb picks TRBD2, but there is no DNA to check that call. This CDR3 is built from 15 residues. The V gene's germline CDR1 is KGHSH and CDR2 LQKENI.

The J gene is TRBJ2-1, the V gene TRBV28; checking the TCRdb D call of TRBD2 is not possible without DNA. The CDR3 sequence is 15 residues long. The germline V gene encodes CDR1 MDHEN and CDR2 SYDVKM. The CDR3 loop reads CASSSPRGGFDEQFF. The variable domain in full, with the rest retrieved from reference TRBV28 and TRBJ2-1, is DVKVTQSSRYLVKRTGEKVFLECVQDMDHENMFWYRQDPGLGLRLIYFSYDVKMKEKGDIPEGYSVSREKKERFSLILESASTNQTSMYLCASSSPRGGFDEQFFGPGTRLTVL.

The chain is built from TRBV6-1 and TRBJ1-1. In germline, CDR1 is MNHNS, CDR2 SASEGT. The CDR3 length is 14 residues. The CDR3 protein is CASSEREGRWEAFF.

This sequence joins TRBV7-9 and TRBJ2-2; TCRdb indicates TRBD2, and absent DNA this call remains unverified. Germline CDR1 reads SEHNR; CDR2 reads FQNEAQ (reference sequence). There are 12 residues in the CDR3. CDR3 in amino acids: CASSSGTGELFF.

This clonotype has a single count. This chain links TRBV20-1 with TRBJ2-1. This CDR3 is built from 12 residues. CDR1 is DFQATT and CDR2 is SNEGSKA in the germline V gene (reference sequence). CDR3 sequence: CSALGRYNEQFF.

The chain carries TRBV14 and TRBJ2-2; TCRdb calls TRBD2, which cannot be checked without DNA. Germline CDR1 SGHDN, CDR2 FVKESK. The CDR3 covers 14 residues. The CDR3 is CASSPLTGAGELFF. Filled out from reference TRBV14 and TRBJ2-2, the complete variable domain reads EAGVTQFPSHSVIEKGQTVTLRCDPISGHDNLYWYRRVMGKEIKFLLHFVKESKQDESGMPNNRFLAERTGGTYSTLKVQPAELEDSGVYFCASSPLTGAGELFFGEGSRLTVL.

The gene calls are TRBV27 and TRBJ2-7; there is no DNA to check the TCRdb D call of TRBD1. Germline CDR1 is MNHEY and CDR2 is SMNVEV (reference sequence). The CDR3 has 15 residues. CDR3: CASSPHRGKNYEQYF.

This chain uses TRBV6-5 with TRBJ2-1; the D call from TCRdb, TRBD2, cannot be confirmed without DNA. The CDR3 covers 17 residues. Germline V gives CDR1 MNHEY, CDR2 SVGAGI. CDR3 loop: CASSYGTSGSGPDEQFF.

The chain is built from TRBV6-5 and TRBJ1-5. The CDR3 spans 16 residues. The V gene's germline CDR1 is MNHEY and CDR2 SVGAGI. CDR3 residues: CASSPMWGLVNQPQHF.

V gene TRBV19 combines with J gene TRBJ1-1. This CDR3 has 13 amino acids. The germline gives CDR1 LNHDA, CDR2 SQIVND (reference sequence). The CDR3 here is CASSITSWQEAFF.

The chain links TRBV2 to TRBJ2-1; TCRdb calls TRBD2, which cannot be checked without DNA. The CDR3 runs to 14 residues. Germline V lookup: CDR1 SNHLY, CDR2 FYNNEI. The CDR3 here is CASSEGLASEEQFF.

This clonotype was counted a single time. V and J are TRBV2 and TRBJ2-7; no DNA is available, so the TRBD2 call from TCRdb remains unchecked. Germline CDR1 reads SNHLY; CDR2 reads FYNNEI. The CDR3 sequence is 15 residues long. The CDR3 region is CASSLAGYSSYEQYF. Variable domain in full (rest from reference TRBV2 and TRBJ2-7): EPEVTQTPSHQVTQMGQEVILRCVPISNHLYFYWYRQILGQKVEFLVSFYNNEISEKSEIFDDQFSVERPDGSNFTLKIRSTKLEDSAMYFCASSLAGYSSYEQYFGPGTRLTVT.

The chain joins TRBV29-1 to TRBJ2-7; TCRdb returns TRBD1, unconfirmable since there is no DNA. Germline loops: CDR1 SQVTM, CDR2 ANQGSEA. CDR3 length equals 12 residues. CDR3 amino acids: CSSTDSTYEQYF.

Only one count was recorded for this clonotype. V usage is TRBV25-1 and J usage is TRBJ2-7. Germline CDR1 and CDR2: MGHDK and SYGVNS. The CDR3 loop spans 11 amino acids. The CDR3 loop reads CASSVAYEQYF.

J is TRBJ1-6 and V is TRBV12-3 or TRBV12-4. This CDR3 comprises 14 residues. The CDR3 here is CASSMGQGRSPLHF.

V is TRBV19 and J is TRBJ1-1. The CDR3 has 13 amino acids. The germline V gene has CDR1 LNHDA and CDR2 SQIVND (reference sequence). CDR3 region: CASSPRVDTEAFF. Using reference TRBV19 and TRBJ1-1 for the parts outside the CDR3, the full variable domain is DGGITQSPKYLFRKEGQNVTLSCEQNLNHDAMYWYRQDPGQGLRLIYYSQIVNDFQKGDIAEGYSVSREKKESFPLTVTSAQKNPTAFYLCASSPRVDTEAFFGQGTRLTVV.

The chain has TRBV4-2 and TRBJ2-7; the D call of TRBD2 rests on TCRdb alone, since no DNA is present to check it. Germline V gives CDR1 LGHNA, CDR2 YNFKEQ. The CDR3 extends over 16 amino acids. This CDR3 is CASSQEKGLAVYEQYF.

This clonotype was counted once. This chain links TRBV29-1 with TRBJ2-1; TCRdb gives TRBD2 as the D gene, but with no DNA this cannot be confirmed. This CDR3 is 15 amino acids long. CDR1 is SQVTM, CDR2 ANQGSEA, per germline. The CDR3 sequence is CSLRLAGVPYNEQFF.

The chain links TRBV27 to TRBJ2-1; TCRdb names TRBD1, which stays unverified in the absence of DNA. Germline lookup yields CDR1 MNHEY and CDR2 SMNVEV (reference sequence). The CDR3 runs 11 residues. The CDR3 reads CARRQGNEQFF.

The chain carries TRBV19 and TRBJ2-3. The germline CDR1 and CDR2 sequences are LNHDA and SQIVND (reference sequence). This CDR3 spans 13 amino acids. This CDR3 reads CASINQGTDTQYF.

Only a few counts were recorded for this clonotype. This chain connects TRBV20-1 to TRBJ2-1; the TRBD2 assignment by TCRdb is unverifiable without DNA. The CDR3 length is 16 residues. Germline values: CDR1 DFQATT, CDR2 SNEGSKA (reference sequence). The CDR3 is CSARDKRFGGYNEQFF.

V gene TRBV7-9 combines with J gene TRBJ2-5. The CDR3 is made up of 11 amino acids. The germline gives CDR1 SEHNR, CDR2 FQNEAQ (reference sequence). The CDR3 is CASSLQETQYF. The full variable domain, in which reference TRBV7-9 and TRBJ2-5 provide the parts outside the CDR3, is DTGVSQNPRHKITKRGQNVTFRCDPISEHNRLYWYRQTLGQGPEFLTYFQNEAQLEKSRLLSDRFSAERPKGSFSTLEIQRTEQGDSAMYLCASSLQETQYFGPGTRLLVL.

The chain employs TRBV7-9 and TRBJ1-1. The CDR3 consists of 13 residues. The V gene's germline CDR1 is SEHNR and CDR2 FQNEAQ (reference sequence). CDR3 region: CASSYTGDTEAFF. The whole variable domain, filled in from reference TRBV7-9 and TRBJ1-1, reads DTGVSQNPRHKITKRGQNVTFRCDPISEHNRLYWYRQTLGQGPEFLTYFQNEAQLEKSRLLSDRFSAERPKGSFSTLEIQRTEQGDSAMYLCASSYTGDTEAFFGQGTRLTVV.

CDR3 region: CSGQGVTTGELFF. V and J are TRBV29-1 and TRBJ2-2; TCRdb returns TRBD2, unconfirmable since there is no DNA. Germline CDR1 SQVTM, CDR2 ANQGSEA. CDR3 size: 13 residues.